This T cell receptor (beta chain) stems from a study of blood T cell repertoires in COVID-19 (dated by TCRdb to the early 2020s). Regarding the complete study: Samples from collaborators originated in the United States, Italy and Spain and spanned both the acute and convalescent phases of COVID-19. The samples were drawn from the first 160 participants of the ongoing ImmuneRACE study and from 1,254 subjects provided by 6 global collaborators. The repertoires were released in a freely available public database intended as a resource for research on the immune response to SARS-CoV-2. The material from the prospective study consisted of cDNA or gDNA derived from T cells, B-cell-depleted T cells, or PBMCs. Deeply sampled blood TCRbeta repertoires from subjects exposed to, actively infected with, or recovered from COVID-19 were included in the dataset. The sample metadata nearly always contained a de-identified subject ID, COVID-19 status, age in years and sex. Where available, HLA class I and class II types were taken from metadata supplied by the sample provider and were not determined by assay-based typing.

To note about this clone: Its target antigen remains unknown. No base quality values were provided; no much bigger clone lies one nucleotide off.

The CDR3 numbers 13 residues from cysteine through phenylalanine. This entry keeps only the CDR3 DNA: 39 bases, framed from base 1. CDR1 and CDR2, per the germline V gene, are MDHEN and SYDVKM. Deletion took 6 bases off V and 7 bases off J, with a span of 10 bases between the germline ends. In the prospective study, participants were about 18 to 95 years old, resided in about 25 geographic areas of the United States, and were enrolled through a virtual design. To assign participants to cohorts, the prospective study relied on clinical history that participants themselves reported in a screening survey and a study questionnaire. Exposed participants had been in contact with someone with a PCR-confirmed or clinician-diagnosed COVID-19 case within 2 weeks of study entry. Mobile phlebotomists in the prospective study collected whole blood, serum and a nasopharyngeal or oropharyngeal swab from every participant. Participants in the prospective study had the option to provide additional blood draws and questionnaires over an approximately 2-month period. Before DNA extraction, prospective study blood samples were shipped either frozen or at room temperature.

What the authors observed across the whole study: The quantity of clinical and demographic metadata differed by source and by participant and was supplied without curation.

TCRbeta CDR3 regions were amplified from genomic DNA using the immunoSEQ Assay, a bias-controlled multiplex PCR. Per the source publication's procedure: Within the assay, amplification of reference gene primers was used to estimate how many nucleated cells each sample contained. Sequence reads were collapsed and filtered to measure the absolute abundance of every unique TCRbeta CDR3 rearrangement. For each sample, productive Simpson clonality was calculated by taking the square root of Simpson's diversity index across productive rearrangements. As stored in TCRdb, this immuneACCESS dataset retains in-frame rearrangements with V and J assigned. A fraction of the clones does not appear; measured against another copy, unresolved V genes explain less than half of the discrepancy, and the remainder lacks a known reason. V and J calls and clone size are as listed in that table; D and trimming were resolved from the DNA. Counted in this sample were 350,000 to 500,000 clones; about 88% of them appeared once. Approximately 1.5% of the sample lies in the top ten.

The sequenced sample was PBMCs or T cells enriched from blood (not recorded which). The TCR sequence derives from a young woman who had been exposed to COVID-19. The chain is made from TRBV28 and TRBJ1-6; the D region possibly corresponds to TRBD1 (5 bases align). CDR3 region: CASRTHRNSPLHF. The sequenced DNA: TGTGCCAGCAGGACTCACAGGAATTCACCCCTCCACTTT. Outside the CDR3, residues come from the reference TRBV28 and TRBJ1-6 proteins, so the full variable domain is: DVKVTQSSRYLVKRTGEKVFLECVQDMDHENMFWYRQDPGLGLRLIYFSYDVKMKEKGDIPEGYSVSREKKERFSLILESASTNQTSMYLCASRTHRNSPLHFGNGTRLTVT.